The 9 T cell receptor beta chains in this list originate from one sample, sequenced in a study of blood T cell repertoires in COVID-19 (dated by TCRdb to the early 2020s). Library generation was performed with the immunoSEQ multiplex PCR assay. The table comes from immuneACCESS by way of TCRdb, which keeps in-frame sequences with V and J called. Part of the clones is missing from these tables; in studies checked, under half for an unresolved V gene and the rest for unknown reasons. Here the sample has 330,000 or so clones; 88% occur a single time. About 5% of the sample comes from the top ten. Material: PBMCs or T cells enriched from blood (not recorded which). These receptors all stem from a man between 25 and 39 years old who had recovered from COVID-19.

This chain uses TRBV2 with TRBJ1-6; a possible D gene is TRBD1 (5 bases). CDR3 size: 14 residues. Germline V gene sequence: CDR1 SNHLY, CDR2 FYNNEI. The V and J ends lost 7 bases and 8 bases respectively, with 15 bases between them. The CDR3: CASKDGQGDSPLHF. The CDR3 DNA sequence: TGTGCCAGCAAGGATGGGCAGGGCGATTCACCCCTCCACTTT.

This clone was seen more than once but under ten times. In DNA, the CDR3 is TGTGCCAGCAGTAGGGACAGGGTGGTTCCTACGCAGTATTTT. Its protein is CASSRDRVVPTQYF. The rearrangement joins TRBV6-5 to TRBJ2-3; TRBD1 aligns across 9 bases. CDR1 and CDR2 (germline): MNHEY, SVGAGI. This CDR3 comprises 14 residues. Germline trimming cut 5 bases from V and 8 bases from J; bases unmatched to any gene: 8.

The CDR3 DNA reads TGTGCCAGCAGCTTGGGAGGGAGGTGGGCCTCTGGGGCCAACGTCCTGACTTTC. It encodes CASSLGGRWASGANVLTF. The chain employs TRBV5-5 and TRBJ2-6; D is perhaps TRBD2 (6 bases). This CDR3 contains 18 residues. Germline V gene sequence: CDR1 SGHKS, CDR2 YYEKEE (reference sequence). Trimming shortened V by 0 bases and J by 0 bases, and 13 bases separated the two germline ends.

This chain connects TRBV28 to TRBJ1-1, with TRBD1 as a possible D gene (6 bases). The CDR3 is 14 amino acids. Germline assignment: CDR1 MDHEN and CDR2 SYDVKM. Trimming pared 8 bases from V and 1 base from J, leaving 14 bases between. The chain's CDR3 is CASRRRGANTEAFF. For the CDR3, the DNA is TGTGCCAGCCGCCGGCGGGGGGCGAACACTGAAGCTTTCTTT.

The genes are TRBV9 and TRBJ2-1, with D tentatively TRBD2 (7 bases). CDR1 SGDLS and CDR2 YYNGEE come from the germline V gene. V lost 5 bases and J 4 bases, leaving 16 bases between the germline ends. The CDR3 is 15 amino acids. In nucleotides, the CDR3 is TGTGCCAGCAGTAGGGGGGGAGGTGAATACAATGAGCAGTTCTTC. It specifies CASSRGGGEYNEQFF.

The rearrangement links TRBV5-1 to TRBJ2-3; tentatively, D is TRBD1 (6 bases). The CDR3 loop spans 16 amino acids. V dropped 4 bases and J dropped 1 base, with 16 bases sitting between them. Germline values: CDR1 SGHRS, CDR2 YFSETQ. CDR3 loop: CASSPGWGQGTDTQYF. In DNA, the CDR3 is TGCGCCAGCAGCCCGGGTTGGGGGCAAGGCACAGATACGCAGTATTTT.

The rearrangement joins TRBV5-1 to TRBJ1-1; D remains unclear. The CDR3 spans 14 residues. Trimming stripped 0 bases from V and 3 bases from J, with 9 bases between. Germline values: CDR1 SGHRS, CDR2 YFSETQ. The CDR3 sequence: CASSLAGGHTEAFF. CDR3 bases: TGCGCCAGCAGCTTGGCGGGTGGCCACACTGAAGCTTTCTTT.

The chain has TRBV20-1 and TRBJ1-2; 8 bases align to TRBD1. With 3 bases clipped from V and 8 bases from J, the junction kept 11 bases outside the gene matches. This CDR3 is 14 amino acids long. Germline CDR1 DFQATT, CDR2 SNEGSKA (reference sequence). The CDR3 DNA reads as TGCAGTGCTAGTGTGCAGGGGGCCGCCGGGGGCTACACCTTC. Translation gives CSASVQGAAGGYTF.

The V call is TRBV3-1 (or the pseudogene TRBV3-2), the J call TRBJ1-2; weak D call: TRBD1 (5 bases). CDR3 length equals 15 residues. The germline V gene encodes CDR1 LGHDT and CDR2 YNNKEL (reference sequence). Trimming pared 0 bases from V and 2 bases from J, leaving 10 bases between. The CDR3 here is CASSQDLEGNYGYTF. The CDR3 DNA follows: TGTGCCAGCAGCCAAGATCTGGAGGGGAACTATGGCTACACCTTC.